The clone carrying this TCR beta chain was found a few times. CDR1 is SGHAT and CDR2 is FQNNGV in the germline V gene. CDR3 size: 11 residues. The V end lost 2 bases, the J end lost 10 bases, and 6 bases lay between the germline ends. All donors were healthy, and all were Caucasian. This sample stems from a study of identical twins. Via MiXCR, TCRdb re-called the 5' RACE reads, giving one row per CDR3 protein. This table has hundreds of thousands of distinct CDR3 sequences, 8.5% to 9.5% appearing once. The data were also submitted as part of a second study, on yellow fever vaccine responses in identical twins.

This sequence originates from a woman aged 18-30 years in good health. This chain links TRBV11-2 with TRBJ2-1; D gene uncertain. The sample taken for sequencing was PBMCs. The CDR3 loop reads CASSLLPEQFF. The CDR3 DNA reads TGTGCCAGCAGCTTACTACCCGAGCAGTTCTTC. The full variable domain, in which reference TRBV11-2 and TRBJ2-1 provide the parts outside the CDR3, is EAGVAQSPRYKIIEKRQSVAFWCNPISGHATLYWYQQILGQGPKLLIQFQNNGVVDDSQLPKDRFSAERLKGVDSTLKIQPAKLEDSAVYLCASSLLPEQFFGPGTRLTVL.